Each of the 11 T cell receptor beta chains below was sequenced from the same sample in a study of T cell responses to AZD1222 COVID-19 vaccine. The assay was immunoSEQ multiplex PCR, and TCRdb's table has in-frame clones only and misses some. The sample comprises about 180,000 clones, 80% to 90% of which are singletons, and about 9.9% rests with the top ten. This sample comprised peripheral blood, obtained 28 days after the second AZD1222 dose. The receptors shown here come from an adult who received the AZD1222 COVID-19 vaccine.

In this sample, this clone turned up a few times. The genes are TRBV18 and TRBJ1-1; TRBD1 might be the D (5 bases). The CDR3 has 13 amino acids. Trimming removed 5 bases at V and 5 bases at J, with 12 bases between. Germline CDR1 reads KGHSH; CDR2 reads LQKENI. Here the CDR3 reads CASSNGGKTEAFF. The DNA of the CDR3 is TGTGCCAGCTCAAACGGGGGGAAAACTGAAGCTTTCTTT.

The gene calls are TRBV6-1 and TRBJ1-5; the D gene is possibly TRBD1 (5 bases). Germline lookup yields CDR1 MNHNS and CDR2 SASEGT. V dropped 3 bases and J dropped 4 bases, with 7 bases sitting between them. The CDR3 is made up of 13 amino acids. Here the CDR3 reads CASSDRVNQPQHF. DNA for the CDR3: TGTGCCAGCAGTGACAGGGTAAATCAGCCCCAGCATTTT.

The chain recombines TRBV30 with TRBJ2-7; D unclear. Trimming took off 5 bases at V and 1 base at J, with 6 bases between the two ends. CDR3 size: 11 residues. CDR1 is GTSNPN, CDR2 SVGIG, per germline (reference sequence). The CDR3 reads CAWDTSYEQYF. The CDR3 DNA sequence: TGTGCCTGGGACACTTCCTACGAGCAGTACTTC. The complete variable domain, with remaining parts taken from reference TRBV30 and TRBJ2-7, reads SQTIHQWPATLVQPVGSPLSLECTVEGTSNPNLYWYRQAAGRGLQLLFYSVGIGQISSEVPQNLSASRPQDRQFILSSKKLLLSDSGFYLCAWDTSYEQYFGPGTRLTVT.

The rearrangement uses TRBV5-4 and TRBJ2-2; 10 nucleotides match TRBD2. V lost 2 bases and J lost 7; bases outside the gene matches: 5. The CDR3 contains 15 residues. Germline CDR1 reads SGHNT; CDR2 reads YYREEE (reference sequence). The CDR3 region is CASSLSGGAVGELFF. As DNA, the CDR3 is TGTGCCAGCAGCTTAAGCGGGGGGGCTGTCGGGGAGCTGTTTTTT. Full variable domain (outside the CDR3, taken from reference TRBV5-4 and TRBJ2-2): ETGVTQSPTHLIKTRGQQVTLRCSSQSGHNTVSWYQQALGQGPQFIFQYYREEENGRGNFPPRFSGLQFPNYSSELNVNALELDDSALYLCASSLSGGAVGELFFGEGSRLTVL.

The V gene is TRBV4-3, the J gene TRBJ1-3; the D is unclear. V was cut by 0 bases and J by 4 bases, with 13 bases left in between. CDR3 length: 16 amino acids. Germline CDR1 LGHNA, CDR2 YSLEER. CDR3 sequence: CASSQDSRRAGNTIYF. The DNA for the CDR3 is TGCGCCAGCAGCCAAGATTCTAGGAGGGCCGGAAACACCATATATTTT.

The CDR3 nucleotides are TGTGCCAGCCATCCTGCCCTGGGCCTTTCACCCCTCCACTTT. It codes for CASHPALGLSPLHF. The genes are TRBV28 and TRBJ1-6, with D unresolved. Germline loops: CDR1 MDHEN, CDR2 SYDVKM. Trimming left V 8 bases short and J 9 bases short, with 17 bases between. The CDR3 runs 14 residues.

The chain is built from TRBV9 and TRBJ2-1; TRBD2 matches 12 bases. The CDR3 runs 15 residues. CDR1 is SGDLS, CDR2 YYNGEE, per germline. V shed 4 bases and J 10 bases; nucleotides not matched to a gene: 9. The CDR3 DNA sequence: TGTGCCAGCAGCTCTAGCGGGGGGGCCATGCGAGAGCAGTTCTTC. Translation gives CASSSSGGAMREQFF.

This clone has only one observation. The chain is built from TRBV18 and TRBJ2-1, with 12 bases lining up with TRBD2. CDR3 length: 15 residues. The trim removed 6 bases at V and 5 bases at J, leaving 5 bases unmatched. CDR1 and CDR2 (germline): KGHSH, LQKENI. This CDR3 reads CASSALAGGDNEQFF. Written as DNA, the CDR3 is TGTGCCAGCTCGGCACTAGCGGGGGGTGACAATGAGCAGTTCTTC.

The CDR3 here is CASSSRPGDTQYF. CDR3 DNA sequence: TGTGCCAGCAGCTCCCGCCCGGGGGATACGCAGTATTTT. The chain carries TRBV14 and TRBJ2-3, with a tentative D call TRBD2 (5 bases). V was pared by 5 bases and J by 6 bases, with 12 bases between. Germline CDR1 is SGHDN and CDR2 is FVKESK. The CDR3 covers 13 residues.

The chain combines TRBV5-4 with TRBJ2-5, with 7 bases fitting TRBD2. V shed 5 bases and J 5 bases; nucleotides not matched to a gene: 12. Germline-derived CDR1 and CDR2 are SGHNT and YYREEE (reference sequence). The CDR3 consists of 15 residues. CDR3 loop: CASSPTSGDQETQYF. The CDR3 DNA is TGTGCCAGCAGTCCCACCAGCGGGGATCAGGAGACCCAGTACTTC.

This clone was recorded only once. The chain couples TRBV11-1 to TRBJ1-1; tentative D call: TRBD1 (5 bases). CDR3 length equals 15 residues. The germline V gene encodes CDR1 SGHAT and CDR2 FQDESV (reference sequence). Trimming removed 0 bases at V and 4 bases at J, with 12 bases between. The chain's CDR3 is CASSLARREGTEAFF. CDR3 coding DNA: TGTGCCAGCAGCTTAGCTCGCAGGGAGGGCACTGAAGCTTTCTTT.